This TCR beta chain was sequenced for a study of vaccination and CD4 T cells after COVID-19. Study in general: Collection of post-COVID samples occurred a median 101 days after diagnosis, spanning a range of 35 to 161. Treatment of control cultures consisted of a CEFX pool, an HIV-1 Nef pool, or no peptide. Study observations and caveats: The median number of SARS-CoV-2-reactive clonotypes increased from 21 to 38, a change that did not reach significance.

The study sequenced cultured CD4+ T cell DNA using the Oncomine TCR Beta short-read assay. Genomic DNA from cultured CD4+ T cells was extracted. MiXCR, run by TCRdb on the PCR reads, gives a single entry per CDR3 protein. The sample holds 20,000 or so distinct CDR3 sequences; approximately 61% are singletons and the top ten take 8.5% to 10%. The CDR3 has 12 amino acids. Deletions cut 4 bases from V and 5 bases from J, with 8 bases between. The germline gives CDR1 KGHDR, CDR2 SFDVKD. About this clonotype: Its target is not known.

Noted treatment: roughly 10-day PBMC culture with coronavirus spike peptide pools or control peptides (ViraFEST assay). This specimen was CD4+ T cells from blood, cultured in vitro, taken after SARS-CoV-2 vaccination. This chain links TRBV24-1 with TRBJ2-7; D call uncertain. The receptor's source is a human donor who had recovered from COVID-19. Here the CDR3 DNA reads TGTGCCACCAGTGAAGGTCGGGACGAGCAGTACTTC. Translated, it gives CATSEGRDEQYF.